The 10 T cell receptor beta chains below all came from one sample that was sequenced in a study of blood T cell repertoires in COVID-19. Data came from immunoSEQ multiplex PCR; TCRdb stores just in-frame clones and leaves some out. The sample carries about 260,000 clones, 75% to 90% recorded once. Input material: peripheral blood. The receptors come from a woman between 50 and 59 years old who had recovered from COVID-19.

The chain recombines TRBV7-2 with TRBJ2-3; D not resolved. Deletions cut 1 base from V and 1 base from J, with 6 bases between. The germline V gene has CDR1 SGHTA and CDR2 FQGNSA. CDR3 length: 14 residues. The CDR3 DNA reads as TGTGCCAGCAGCTTAGGTCCCGGCACAGATACGCAGTATTTT. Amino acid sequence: CASSLGPGTDTQYF. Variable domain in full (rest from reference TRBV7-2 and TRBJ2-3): GAGVSQSPSNKVTEKGKDVELRCDPISGHTALYWYRQSLGQGLEFLIYFQGNSAPDKSGLPSDRFSAERTGGSVSTLTIQRTQQEDSAVYLCASSLGPGTDTQYFGPGTRLTVL.

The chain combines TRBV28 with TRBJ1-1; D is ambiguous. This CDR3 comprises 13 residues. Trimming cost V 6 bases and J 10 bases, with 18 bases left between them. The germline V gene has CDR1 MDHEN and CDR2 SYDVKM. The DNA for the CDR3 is TGTGCCAGCAGACCCCCGGGGATAGTTAGAGCTTTCTTT. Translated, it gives CASRPPGIVRAFF.

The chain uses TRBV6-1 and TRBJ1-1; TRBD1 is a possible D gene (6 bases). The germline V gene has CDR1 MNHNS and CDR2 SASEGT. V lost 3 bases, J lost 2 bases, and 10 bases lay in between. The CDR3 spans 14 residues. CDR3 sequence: CASSDRGTNTEAFF. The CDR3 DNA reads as TGTGCCAGCAGTGACAGGGGCACCAACACTGAAGCTTTCTTT.

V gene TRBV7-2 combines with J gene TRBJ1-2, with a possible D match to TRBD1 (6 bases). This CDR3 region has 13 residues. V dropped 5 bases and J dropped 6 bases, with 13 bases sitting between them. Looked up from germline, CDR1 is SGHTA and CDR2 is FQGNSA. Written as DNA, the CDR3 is TGTGCCAGCAGCCCATTGGCAGGGGATGGCTACACCTTC. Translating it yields CASSPLAGDGYTF.

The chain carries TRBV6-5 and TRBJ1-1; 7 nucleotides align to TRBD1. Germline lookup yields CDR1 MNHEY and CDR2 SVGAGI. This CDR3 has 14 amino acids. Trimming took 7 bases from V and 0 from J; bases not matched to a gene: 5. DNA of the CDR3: TGTGCCAGCAAAAGGGACAGTCTGAACACTGAAGCTTTCTTT. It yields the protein CASKRDSLNTEAFF.

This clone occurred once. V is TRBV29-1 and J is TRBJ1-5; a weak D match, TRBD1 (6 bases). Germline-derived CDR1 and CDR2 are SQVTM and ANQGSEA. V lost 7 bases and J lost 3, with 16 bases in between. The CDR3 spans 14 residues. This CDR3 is CSASMGALNQPQHF. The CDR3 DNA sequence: TGCAGCGCCTCGATGGGGGCTCTCAATCAGCCCCAGCATTTT.

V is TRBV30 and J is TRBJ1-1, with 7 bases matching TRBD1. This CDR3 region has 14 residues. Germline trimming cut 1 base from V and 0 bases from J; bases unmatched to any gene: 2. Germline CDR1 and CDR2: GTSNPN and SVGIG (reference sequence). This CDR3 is CAWSGGQLNTEAFF. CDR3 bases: TGTGCCTGGAGTGGGGGACAGCTGAACACTGAAGCTTTCTTT. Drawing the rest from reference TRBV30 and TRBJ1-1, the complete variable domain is SQTIHQWPATLVQPVGSPLSLECTVEGTSNPNLYWYRQAAGRGLQLLFYSVGIGQISSEVPQNLSASRPQDRQFILSSKKLLLSDSGFYLCAWSGGQLNTEAFFGQGTRLTVV.

The DNA of the CDR3 is TGTGCCAGCAGTAGGCAGGCCTATGGCTACACCTTC. It translates to CASSRQAYGYTF. The V call is TRBV28, the J call TRBJ1-2, with unresolved D. Germline-derived CDR1 and CDR2 are MDHEN and SYDVKM. The CDR3 sequence is 12 residues long. Trimming removed 5 bases at V and 4 bases at J, with 8 bases between.

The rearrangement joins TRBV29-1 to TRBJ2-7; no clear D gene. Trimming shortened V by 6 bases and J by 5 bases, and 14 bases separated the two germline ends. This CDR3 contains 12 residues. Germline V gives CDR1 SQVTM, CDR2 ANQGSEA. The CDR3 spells CSVTAPTDEQYF. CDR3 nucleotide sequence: TGCAGCGTCACCGCCCCAACGGACGAGCAGTACTTC.

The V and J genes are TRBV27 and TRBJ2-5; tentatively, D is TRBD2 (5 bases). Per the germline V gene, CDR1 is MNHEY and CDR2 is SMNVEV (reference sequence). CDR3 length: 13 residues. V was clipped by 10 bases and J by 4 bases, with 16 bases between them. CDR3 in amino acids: CATSDFQRETQYF. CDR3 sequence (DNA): TGTGCCACCTCGGACTTTCAGAGAGAGACCCAGTACTTC.